This entry is about one T cell receptor beta chain. This sample was taken from a study of blood T cell repertoires in COVID-19. In the study overall: The recovered donors of Cohort 3 showed two negative PCRs, clearance, or symptom resolution. COVID-19 samples from acute and convalescent phases originated in the United States, Italy and Spain.

Germline V gives CDR1 LGHNA, CDR2 YNFKEQ. The V and J ends lost 1 base and 3 bases respectively, with 12 bases between them. The CDR3 runs 15 residues. Assay used: immunoSEQ multiplex PCR; TCRdb lists only in-frame clones, some missing. The repertoire holds some 160,000 clones, around 79% seen once, with under 20% in the top ten. The age range of participants was about 18 to 95 years, with residence in about two dozen US areas. This TCR came from a woman between 65 and 79 years old in a cohort exposed to, infected with or recovered from COVID-19 (not recorded which). The chain uses TRBV4-2 and TRBJ1-2; D gene uncertain. The sample was PBMCs or T cells enriched from blood (not recorded which). Written as DNA, the CDR3 is TGTGCCAGCAGCCAAGCCGTGAAAACGGACTATGGCTACACCTTC. This codes for CASSQAVKTDYGYTF.